The rows below give T cell receptor beta chains drawn from one sample of a study of Graves' ophthalmopathy and Graves' hyperthyroidism. TCRdb re-called the multiplex PCR reads with MiXCR, one entry per CDR3 protein. The sample includes hundreds of thousands of distinct CDR3 sequences, approximately 14% of them seen just once. The source material was blood. These receptors were collected from a woman in her twenties or thirties with Graves' ophthalmopathy. Each CDR3 is given with its conserved first and last residue. Each record gives: CDR3 protein, J gene, V gene, D gene. The D gene is left open where the match is weak.

CASSAGGGQGLAKNIKYF,TRBJ2-4,TRBV7-6,.
CASSVGQGSSGELFF,TRBJ2-2,TRBV13,TRBD1
CAWSVVVNTEAFF,TRBJ1-1,TRBV30,.
CASSVAGIPSYEQYF,TRBJ2-7,TRBV5-1,.
CAWSLDRFQGYTF,TRBJ1-2,TRBV30,.
CASSQLNEGYTF,TRBJ1-2,TRBV4-1,.
CASGLVLGRGHTGELFF,TRBJ2-2,TRBV12-5,TRBD1
CASSLTGGADGYTF,TRBJ1-2,TRBV12-3/TRBV12-4,TRBD1
CASRDDRNTEAFF,TRBJ1-1,TRBV28,.
CASSVAGGYEQYF,TRBJ2-7,TRBV2,TRBD2
CASSEGQRSYGYTF,TRBJ1-2,TRBV7-2,TRBD1
CAWKGGRNQPQHF,TRBJ1-5,TRBV30,.
CASSQETQTNYGYTF,TRBJ1-2,TRBV4-2,.
CASSTTRRVSYEQYF,TRBJ2-7,TRBV28,.
CASYVGGRVAVTSGYTF,TRBJ1-2,TRBV6-4,TRBD1
CASSRDRAENSPLHF,TRBJ1-6,TRBV2,TRBD1
CASSRDSTEAVF,TRBJ1-1,TRBV6-2/TRBV6-3,TRBD1
CASSSGWDRSMNTEAFF,TRBJ1-1,TRBV2,TRBD1
CATQRPTGAAYEQYF,TRBJ2-7,TRBV28,TRBD1
CASSLVGQTWAQYF,TRBJ2-5,TRBV11-2,.
CASRPPGQGNYGYTF,TRBJ1-2,TRBV28,TRBD1
CSARGEREGRETQYF,TRBJ2-5,TRBV20-1,TRBD2
CASSMQGGSNQPQHF,TRBJ1-5,TRBV19,.
CASSPLQSTGSGYNSPLHF,TRBJ1-6,TRBV18,.
CASSATGNGGYTF,TRBJ1-2,TRBV2,.
CASRELGDIQYF,TRBJ2-4,TRBV6-1,.
CASSIQGAYEQYF,TRBJ2-7,TRBV28,TRBD1
CASSLARGLGVSPLHF,TRBJ1-6,TRBV7-2,.
CASSLRGLGLEQYF,TRBJ2-7,TRBV5-1,.
CASNPHGPGYEQYF,TRBJ2-7,TRBV12-3/TRBV12-4,.
CASSLTGTGLGYTF,TRBJ1-2,TRBV5-1,TRBD1
CASSDGQASEAFF,TRBJ1-1,TRBV5-1,TRBD1
CAISPGTGRYEQYF,TRBJ2-7,TRBV10-3,TRBD1
CASSRGQGRYNEQFF,TRBJ2-1,TRBV6-2/TRBV6-3,TRBD1
CASGLPPGHRDIGSPLHF,TRBJ1-6,TRBV28,.
CASRARVPMNTEAFF,TRBJ1-1,TRBV6-2/TRBV6-3,.
CASTSTGGGGANVLTF,TRBJ2-6,TRBV7-6,TRBD1
CASRPSISYEQYF,TRBJ2-7,TRBV6-1,.
CASSPLREGGREQYF,TRBJ2-7,TRBV11-2,.
CASSLAVEPYNSPLHF,TRBJ1-6,TRBV7-8,.
CASSYLDRGRGNQPQHF,TRBJ1-5,TRBV6-2/TRBV6-3,TRBD1
CASSLRSGGHTGELFF,TRBJ2-2,TRBV5-5,TRBD2